This is a list of T cell receptor beta chains from one sample in a study of blood T cell repertoires in COVID-19. The protocol was immunoSEQ multiplex PCR, while the TCRdb copy is restricted to in-frame clones and leaves out a portion. The top ten hold almost 4% of the sample, which has just under 50,000 clones, more than 75% seen once. Sequencing input: peripheral blood. Receptors were obtained from a human donor in a cohort sampled during active COVID-19. CDR3s include the opening cysteine and the closing phenylalanine or tryptophan. Each record gives: V gene, J gene, clone size, D gene, CDR3 DNA, CDR3 protein. D genes are given only for firm matches. A clone size is listed for some rows: how often the clone was seen (once, few, many), or a class if it is expanded.

V: TRBV7-9; J: TRBJ1-2; size: NA; D: NA; DNA: TGTGCCAGCAGCTTAGTGGGCAGCCCAAACTATGGCTACACCTTC; CDR3: CASSLVGSPNYGYTF
V: TRBV9; J: TRBJ2-7; size: NA; D: NA; DNA: TGTGCCAGCAGCGTAGGCCAGATAAGCTCCTACGAGCAGTACTTC; CDR3: CASSVGQISSYEQYF
V: TRBV24-1; J: TRBJ1-1; size: NA; D: NA; DNA: TGTGCCACCAGTGGGGCGGCAGGGGCGGACACTGAAGCTTTCTTT; CDR3: CATSGAAGADTEAFF
V: TRBV11-3; J: TRBJ2-1; size: once; D: TRBD2; DNA: TGTGCCAGCAGCTTAGTCCATTCACTAGCGGGAGGCTCCTACAATGAGCAGTTCTTC; CDR3: CASSLVHSLAGGSYNEQFF
V: TRBV19; J: TRBJ2-5; size: NA; D: NA; DNA: TGTGCCAGTAGTATCCGGGAGACCCAGTACTTC; CDR3: CASSIRETQYF
V: TRBV3-1/TRBV3-2; J: TRBJ1-2; size: NA; D: NA; DNA: TGTGCCAGCAGCCGCGGATTTAACTATGGCTACACCTTC; CDR3: CASSRGFNYGYTF
V: TRBV12-3/TRBV12-4; J: TRBJ1-1; size: NA; D: NA; DNA: TGTGCCAGCAGTTTAGGAGGACCCGGGGGAGCTTTCTTT; CDR3: CASSLGGPGGAFF
V: TRBV5-1; J: TRBJ2-1; size: NA; D: NA; DNA: TGCGCCAGCAGCTTGGGTGCGGACAATGAGCAGTTCTTC; CDR3: CASSLGADNEQFF
V: TRBV12-3/TRBV12-4; J: TRBJ2-1; size: once; D: NA; DNA: TGTGCCAGCAGTTTAGTTGGGGCAGGGGAGCAGTTCTTC; CDR3: CASSLVGAGEQFF
V: TRBV11-2; J: TRBJ2-7; size: NA; D: NA; DNA: TGTGCCAGCAGCCCCCTCGCGGAGAACGAGCAGTACTTC; CDR3: CASSPLAENEQYF
V: TRBV6-6; J: TRBJ1-5; size: NA; D: TRBD1; DNA: TGTGCCAGCAGTTACCAGGGACAGCGGAATCAGCCCCAGCATTTT; CDR3: CASSYQGQRNQPQHF
V: TRBV6-6; J: TRBJ1-1; size: NA; D: NA; DNA: TGTGCCAGCAGTCAGGGCAGGGGCACTGAAGCTTTCTTT; CDR3: CASSQGRGTEAFF
V: TRBV7-3; J: TRBJ1-1; size: NA; D: NA; DNA: TGTGCCAGCAGCTTATCGAGTTTTCGGGGGAACACTGAAGCTTTCTTT; CDR3: CASSLSSFRGNTEAFF
V: TRBV12-5; J: TRBJ1-1; size: NA; D: NA; DNA: TGTGCTAGTGGTTTTTCCCAGATTGAAGCTTTCTTT; CDR3: CASGFSQIEAFF
V: TRBV5-4; J: TRBJ2-7; size: NA; D: NA; DNA: TGTGCCAGCAGCTTGGGTGGGCGGGCAAGCTCCTACGAGCAGTACTTC; CDR3: CASSLGGRASSYEQYF
V: TRBV11-3; J: TRBJ1-1; size: NA; D: NA; DNA: TGTGCCAGCAGCCCTGAGGCCCCAGACGGGAACACTGAAGCTTTCTTT; CDR3: CASSPEAPDGNTEAFF
V: TRBV20-1; J: TRBJ2-7; size: NA; D: NA; DNA: TGCAGTGCTAGTTCAGACAGGAACTACGAGCAGTACTTC; CDR3: CSASSDRNYEQYF
V: TRBV5-1; J: TRBJ2-7; size: NA; D: NA; DNA: TGCGCCAGCAGCTTGGGACCGGTCAAACTAGGCGAGCAGTACTTC; CDR3: CASSLGPVKLGEQYF
V: TRBV2; J: TRBJ1-4; size: NA; D: TRBD1; DNA: TGTGCCAGCGGACAGGGGGGGCGTGAAAAACTGTTTTTT; CDR3: CASGQGGREKLFF
V: TRBV10-3; J: TRBJ1-1; size: medium-sized; D: NA; DNA: TGTGCCATCAGTGAGCCTGTAGATAACACTGAAGCTTTCTTT; CDR3: CAISEPVDNTEAFF
V: TRBV6-5; J: TRBJ2-5; size: NA; D: TRBD2; DNA: TGTGCCAGCAGTCCTAGCGGGAGGCCTGAGACCCAGTACTTC; CDR3: CASSPSGRPETQYF
V: TRBV11-3; J: TRBJ2-7; size: once; D: NA; DNA: TGTGCCAGCAGCTTTGAGGGAGCCTACGAGCAGTACTTC; CDR3: CASSFEGAYEQYF
V: TRBV28; J: TRBJ2-1; size: NA; D: NA; DNA: TGTGCCAGCCTACCGGGACTTACCTACAATGAGCAGTTCTTC; CDR3: CASLPGLTYNEQFF
V: TRBV2; J: TRBJ1-2; size: once; D: NA; DNA: TGTGCCAGCAGTGTGGACAGATTTAACTATGGCTACACCTTC; CDR3: CASSVDRFNYGYTF
V: TRBV6-5; J: TRBJ1-1; size: NA; D: TRBD1; DNA: TGTGCCAGCACCCCCGACAGGGCGAACACTGAAGCTTTCTTT; CDR3: CASTPDRANTEAFF
V: TRBV4-1; J: TRBJ2-3; size: once; D: TRBD2; DNA: TGCGCCAGCAGCCAAGGGTCACTAGCGGGAGGGCCTTGGGGCACAGATACGCAGTATTTT; CDR3: CASSQGSLAGGPWGTDTQYF
V: TRBV20-1; J: TRBJ2-5; size: NA; D: TRBD2; DNA: TGCAGTGTACTAGCGGGAGAGACCCAGTACTTC; CDR3: CSVLAGETQYF
V: TRBV5-4; J: TRBJ2-7; size: NA; D: TRBD1; DNA: TGTGCCAGCAGCCCTAGACAGGGGGAGGACGAGCAGTACTTC; CDR3: CASSPRQGEDEQYF
V: TRBV6-4; J: TRBJ2-2; size: once; D: TRBD1; DNA: TGTGCCAGCAGTCGACAGGGTGACGGGGAGCTGTTTTTT; CDR3: CASSRQGDGELFF
V: TRBV13; J: TRBJ2-7; size: NA; D: NA; DNA: TGTGCCAGCAGCTTAGGCCGTAGCGGATACGAGCAGTACTTC; CDR3: CASSLGRSGYEQYF
V: TRBV2; J: TRBJ2-7; size: NA; D: TRBD2; DNA: TGTGCCAGCAAGATGGGACTAGCCATAATAGGGAACGAGCAGTACTTC; CDR3: CASKMGLAIIGNEQYF
V: TRBV19; J: TRBJ1-1; size: NA; D: NA; DNA: TGTGCCAGTAGTGGTCAGAAGAACACTGAAGCTTTCTTT; CDR3: CASSGQKNTEAFF
V: TRBV10-1; J: TRBJ2-3; size: NA; D: NA; DNA: TGCGCCAGCAGTACCGGGAGTGGAACAGATACGCAGTATTTT; CDR3: CASSTGSGTDTQYF
V: TRBV6-5; J: TRBJ1-2; size: NA; D: TRBD1; DNA: TGTGCCAGCAGTAAACAGGGGGCTGGGTATGGCTACACCTTC; CDR3: CASSKQGAGYGYTF
V: TRBV7-9; J: TRBJ2-2; size: NA; D: TRBD1; DNA: TGTGCCAGCAGCCCCCCGACAGGGAAGAACACCGGGGAGCTGTTTTTT; CDR3: CASSPPTGKNTGELFF
V: TRBV15; J: TRBJ2-3; size: NA; D: TRBD2; DNA: TGTGCCACCAGCAGAGACCGGGCTAGCGGATACGATGGGAATACGCAGTATTTT; CDR3: CATSRDRASGYDGNTQYF
V: TRBV19; J: TRBJ2-2; size: NA; D: NA; DNA: TGTGCCAGTAGTATTGACTACCTAAACACCGGGGAGCTGTTTTTT; CDR3: CASSIDYLNTGELFF
V: TRBV30; J: TRBJ2-3; size: NA; D: TRBD2; DNA: TGTGCCTGGAGTGTAAGCGGGAGTTCAGATACGCAGTATTTT; CDR3: CAWSVSGSSDTQYF
V: TRBV10-3; J: TRBJ2-7; size: NA; D: TRBD1; DNA: TGTGCCATCAGTCCGAGGGGGCAGTCTTACGAGCAGTACTTC; CDR3: CAISPRGQSYEQYF
V: TRBV28; J: TRBJ1-4; size: once; D: NA; DNA: TGTGCCAGCAGGACCCAGGGACTTGATGAAAAACTGTTTTTT; CDR3: CASRTQGLDEKLFF
V: TRBV30; J: TRBJ1-5; size: NA; D: NA; DNA: TGTGCCTGGTCTAGGCAGGGATTGGGAGGCGAGCCCCAGCATTTT; CDR3: CAWSRQGLGGEPQHF
V: TRBV5-4; J: TRBJ1-4; size: NA; D: TRBD1; DNA: TGTGCCAGCAGCGTACAGGGGGCCAGGGAAAAACTGTTTTTT; CDR3: CASSVQGAREKLFF
V: TRBV5-1; J: TRBJ1-1; size: NA; D: TRBD1; DNA: TGCGCCAGCAGCACTACAGGGGCGAGCACTGAAGCTTTCTTT; CDR3: CASSTTGASTEAFF
V: TRBV7-6; J: TRBJ2-5; size: NA; D: NA; DNA: TGTGCCAGCAGCTTAGCGATAGGGGCCGGGGAGACCCAGTACTTC; CDR3: CASSLAIGAGETQYF
V: TRBV5-1; J: TRBJ1-4; size: NA; D: TRBD1; DNA: TGCGCCAGCAGCTTCTCCGTCGGGGGACAGACTAATGAAAAACTGTTTTTT; CDR3: CASSFSVGGQTNEKLFF